This TCR beta chain was obtained from a study of T-cell memory formation after mild COVID-19. Background on the study: Most TCR clusters belonged to a single donor. Overall study findings and caveats: A subset of responding clones appeared in pre-infection memory, suggesting cross-reactive memory joined. CD8+ contracting clones occupied EMRA, while CD4+ ones occupied mainly CM and EM.

Germline CDR1 is MNHEY and CDR2 is SVGAGI. The V and J ends lost 8 bases and 4 bases respectively, with 14 bases between them. This CDR3 has 13 residues. This clonotype was detected a few times. Its antigen is still unknown. 5'RACE primed at constant segments yielded TCR alpha and TCR beta cDNA libraries bearing sample barcodes and UMIs. TCRdb re-derived calls from the 5' RACE reads in MiXCR, one entry per CDR3 protein. The sample records around 310,000 distinct CDR3 sequences, less than 25% being singletons. The sequence came from a man younger than 35 who had mild COVID-19 (a few samples of this study predate the infection). Cell type and time point are not known. What was sequenced was PBMCs or a T cell subset sorted from them (not recorded which). The chain couples TRBV6-5 to TRBJ1-2; TRBD1 might be the D (5 bases). CDR3 nucleotide sequence: TGTGCCAGCCGGGCGGGGGGTCTCTATGGCTACACCTTC. Protein sequence: CASRAGGLYGYTF.